This TCR beta chain comes out of a study of T cells in Graves' hyperthyroidism and ophthalmopathy. Study-wide context: The authors collected peripheral blood at initial diagnosis, before any treatment. Overall study results and limits: A model of 13 V-J features distinguished ophthalmopathy from stable hyperthyroidism. Ophthalmopathy was identified by the model a median approximately 6.9 months ahead of onset.

This CDR3 region has 14 residues. The V segment lost 1 base and the J segment 3 bases; nucleotides outside the gene matches: 3. Germline CDR1 DFQATT, CDR2 SNEGSKA (reference sequence). Diagnosis relied on clinical symptoms, serum thyroxine and TRAb, thyroid ultrasound and orbital computed tomography. This clonotype was seen only a few times. Its antigen is currently unknown. There were TCR beta CDR3 regions amplified from RNA transcripts. The HTBI set primed first-round TCR CDR3 RT-PCR. MiXCR, run by TCRdb on the multiplex PCR reads, gives a single entry per CDR3 protein. The sample lists a few hundred thousand distinct CDR3 sequences; roughly 25% were seen once.

Source material: blood. V is TRBV20-1 and J is TRBJ2-1; 7 bases match TRBD2. This sequence originates from a man in his fifties or sixties with Graves' hyperthyroidism. In DNA form, the CDR3 reads TGCAGTGCTAGAGTGGGAGGGATCTACAATGAGCAGTTCTTC. Protein: CSARVGGIYNEQFF.